This TCR beta chain originates from a study of post-analysis software for immune sequencing data. Study-wide findings and caveats: Patients showed TRBV5-6, TRBV5-1 and TRBV20-1 among roughly five TRBV segments more frequent than in controls. Multiple sclerosis was associated with a significant reduction in normalized Chao1 diversity relative to controls.

Unique molecular identifiers were present in the TCR beta cDNA libraries. Using its own MiXCR run on the PCR reads, TCRdb lists one record per CDR3 protein. Among roughly 540,000 distinct CDR3 sequences listed, 30% to 40% were seen once. Germline CDR1 MGHRA, CDR2 YSYEKL. Deletions cut 3 bases from V and 1 base from J, with 10 bases between. The CDR3 extends over 15 amino acids. About this clonotype: Its antigen is not identified.

The TCR comes from a girl under 18 with multiple sclerosis. The specimen was blood. V and J are TRBV4-1 and TRBJ2-4, with D perhaps TRBD1 or TRBD2 (6 bases each). CDR3 sequence: CASSHIGGAKNIQYF. The CDR3 DNA reads as TGCGCCAGCAGCCATATAGGGGGGGCCAAAAACATTCAGTACTTC.